This T cell receptor beta chain was captured in a study of blood T cell repertoires in COVID-19. The wider study: The cDNA or gDNA used as material had been derived from T cells, B-cell-depleted T cells, or PBMCs.

V lost 0 bases to trimming and J lost 5 bases, with 16 bases between them. The CDR3 loop spans 16 amino acids. Germline CDR1 is MGHRA and CDR2 is YSYEKL. In the original analysis: Reference gene primer amplification gave estimated nucleated cell counts. The protocol was immunoSEQ multiplex PCR, while the TCRdb copy is restricted to in-frame clones and leaves out a portion. The DNA gave D and trimming, while V, J and clone size come from that table. The sample gives about 65,000 clones, around 93% of which show up once; approximately 2.9% is in the top ten. This TCR was sampled from a man in his 70s with active COVID-19. This chain connects TRBV4-1 to TRBJ2-5; unclear D gene. Sequencing input: peripheral blood. The CDR3 spells CASSQDRAAATETQYF. In DNA form, the CDR3 reads TGCGCCAGCAGCCAAGATCGCGCGGCCGCCACGGAGACCCAGTACTTC.